This TCR beta chain was sequenced for a study of blood T cells in healthy people across ages. Regarding the study as a whole: Measured against age, TCR beta diversity per million T cells decreased in a roughly linear manner.

With a J-beta primer mix and a sample-barcoded 5' primer, a second PCR ran 7 to 11 cycles. TCRdb reprocessed the 5' RACE reads with MiXCR, giving one entry per CDR3 protein. In the table there are 550,000 to 650,000 distinct CDR3 sequences, under 30% of which are singletons. This clonotype was recorded at least ten times. Its antigen is undetermined. Material: blood. The receptor's source is a woman aged 80 or over in good health.

As DNA, the CDR3 is TGCGCCAGCAGCCAAGATTGGCTTCAGGGGCGCGACTATGAGCAGTTCTTC. As protein: CASSQDWLQGRDYEQFF. V usage is TRBV4-1 and J usage is TRBJ2-1; possibly TRBD1 for D (6 bases). The CDR3 contains 17 residues. Trimming removed 0 bases at V and 8 bases at J, with 20 bases between. Germline lookup yields CDR1 MGHRA and CDR2 YSYEKL.